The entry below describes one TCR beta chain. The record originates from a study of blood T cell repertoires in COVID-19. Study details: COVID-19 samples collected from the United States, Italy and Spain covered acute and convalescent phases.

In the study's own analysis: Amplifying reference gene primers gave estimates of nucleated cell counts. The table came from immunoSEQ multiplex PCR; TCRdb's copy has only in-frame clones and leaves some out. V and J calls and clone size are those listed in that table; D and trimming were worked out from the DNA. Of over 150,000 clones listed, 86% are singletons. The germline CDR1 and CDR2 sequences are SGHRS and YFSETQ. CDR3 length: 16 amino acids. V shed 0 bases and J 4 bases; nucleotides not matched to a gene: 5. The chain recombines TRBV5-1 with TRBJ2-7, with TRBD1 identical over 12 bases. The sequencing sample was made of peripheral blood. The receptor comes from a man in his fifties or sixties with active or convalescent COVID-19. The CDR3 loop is CASSLGPGQGAYEQYF. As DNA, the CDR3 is TGCGCCAGCAGCTTGGGGCCGGGACAGGGGGCTTACGAGCAGTACTTC.